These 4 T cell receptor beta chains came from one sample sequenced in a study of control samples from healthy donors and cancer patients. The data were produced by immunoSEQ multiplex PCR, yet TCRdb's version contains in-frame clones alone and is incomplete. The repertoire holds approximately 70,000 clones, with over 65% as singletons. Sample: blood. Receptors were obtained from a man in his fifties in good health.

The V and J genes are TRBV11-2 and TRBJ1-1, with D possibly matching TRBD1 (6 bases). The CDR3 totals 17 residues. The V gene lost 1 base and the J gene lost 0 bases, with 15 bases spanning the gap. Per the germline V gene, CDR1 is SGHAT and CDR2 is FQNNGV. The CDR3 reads CASSLGGGTFMNTEAFF. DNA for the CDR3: TGTGCCAGCAGCTTAGGTGGGGGCACGTTTATGAACACTGAAGCTTTCTTT.

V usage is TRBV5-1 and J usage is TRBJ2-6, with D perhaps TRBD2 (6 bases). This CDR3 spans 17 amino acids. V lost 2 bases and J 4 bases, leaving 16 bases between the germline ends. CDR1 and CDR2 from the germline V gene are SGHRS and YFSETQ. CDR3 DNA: TGCGCCAGCAGCTTAGAGACTAGTATGTTGGGGGCCAACGTCCTGACTTTC. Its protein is CASSLETSMLGANVLTF.

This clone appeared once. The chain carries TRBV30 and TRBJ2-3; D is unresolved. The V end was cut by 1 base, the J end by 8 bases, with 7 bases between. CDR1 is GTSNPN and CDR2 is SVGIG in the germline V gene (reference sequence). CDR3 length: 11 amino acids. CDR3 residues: CAWSEDGTQYF. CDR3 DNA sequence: TGTGCCTGGAGTGAAGATGGTACGCAGTATTTT. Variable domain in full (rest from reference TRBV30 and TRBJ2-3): SQTIHQWPATLVQPVGSPLSLECTVEGTSNPNLYWYRQAAGRGLQLLFYSVGIGQISSEVPQNLSASRPQDRQFILSSKKLLLSDSGFYLCAWSEDGTQYFGPGTRLTVL.

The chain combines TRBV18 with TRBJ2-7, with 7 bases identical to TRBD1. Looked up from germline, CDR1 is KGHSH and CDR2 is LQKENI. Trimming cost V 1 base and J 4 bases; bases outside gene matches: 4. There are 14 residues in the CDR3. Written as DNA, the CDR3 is TGTGCCAGCTCACCACTTGACAGGGCTTACGAGCAGTACTTC. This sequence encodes CASSPLDRAYEQYF.